This T cell receptor (beta chain) derives from a study of T cell responses to AZD1222 COVID-19 vaccine. This clone was detected only once. The method was immunoSEQ multiplex PCR; TCRdb's version includes in-frame clones alone and lacks a portion of them. The sample consists of 150,000 to 200,000 clones, 85% to 95% of them appearing once. Germline-derived CDR1 and CDR2 are SGHRS and YFSETQ. Trimming at V came to 9 bases and at J to 5 bases, leaving 9 bases not matched to a gene. CDR3 length: 13 amino acids. The TCR comes from an adult in good health. The sample here was peripheral blood, taken on day 0 of AZD1222 vaccination. The chain carries TRBV5-1 and TRBJ1-1; 8 bases fit TRBD1. This CDR3 reads CATRTGHRTEAFF. The CDR3 DNA is TGCGCCACAAGGACAGGGCATAGAACTGAAGCTTTCTTT.